Presented here are 12 T cell receptor beta chains from one specimen sequenced in a study of shared clonotypes between healthy human individuals (dated by TCRdb to about 2020). Library method: the immunoSEQ multiplex PCR assay. In TCRdb, the immuneACCESS table is reduced to in-frame sequences with V and J assigned. These tables do not hold every clone; where another copy was compared, an unresolved V gene accounts for under half, and the others remain unexplained. Within this sample are 2 million to 3 million clones, with approximately 92% of them counted one time only. The ten largest clones add up to roughly 0.14% of the sample. Sequencing was carried out using naive CD4+ T cells sorted from blood. The sample's cell subset or site label, in plain terms: CD45RA+ positively selected. The receptors were gathered from a man between 18 and 29 years old in good health.

This clone has only a few counts. The CDR3 reads CASSEVQGNSPLHF. CDR3 in DNA: TGTGCCAGCAGTGAGGTACAGGGTAATTCACCCCTCCACTTT. V gene TRBV6-1 combines with J gene TRBJ1-6; tentative D call: TRBD1 (6 bases). Germline V gene sequence: CDR1 MNHNS, CDR2 SASEGT. CDR3 length: 14 amino acids. V was cut by 3 bases and J by 6 bases, with 9 bases left in between.

V and J are TRBV6-5 and TRBJ2-7; maybe TRBD1 (6 bases). V lost 6 bases, J lost 7 bases, and 16 bases lay in between. CDR1 MNHEY and CDR2 SVGAGI come from the germline V gene. This CDR3 spans 13 amino acids. CDR3 region: CASSRLQGREQYF. CDR3 DNA: TGTGCCAGCAGCCGCTTACAGGGTCGGGAGCAGTACTTC.

The V and J genes are TRBV13 and TRBJ2-7, with a possible D match to TRBD2 (6 bases). Germline V CDR1 and CDR2: PRHDT, FYEKMQ (reference sequence). This CDR3 has 15 residues. V gave up 5 bases and J gave up 6 bases, with 20 bases separating them. In DNA form, the CDR3 reads TGTGCCAGCAGCCCGCCGGGGCGGGGCAGCGGCGAGCAGTACTTC. Protein: CASSPPGRGSGEQYF.

The chain is built from TRBV18 and TRBJ1-5, with a tentative D call TRBD1 (5 bases). V lost 0 bases, J lost 3 bases, and 12 bases lay in between. CDR1 and CDR2 from the germline V gene are KGHSH and LQKENI. The CDR3 is made up of 16 amino acids. The CDR3 loop reads CASSPPEGIPNQPQHF. CDR3 DNA sequence: TGTGCCAGCTCACCACCGGAGGGGATCCCCAATCAGCCCCAGCATTTT.

V usage is TRBV18 and J usage is TRBJ2-1; 13 bases fit TRBD2. V gave up 3 bases and J gave up 1 base; unmatched junction bases: 6. Germline CDR1 and CDR2: KGHSH and LQKENI. The CDR3 runs to 18 residues. The CDR3 reads CASSPWTSGSLSYNEQFF. Here the CDR3 DNA reads TGTGCCAGCTCACCGTGGACTAGCGGGAGTCTTTCCTACAATGAGCAGTTCTTC.

The CDR3 spells CAWSGGRESSPLHF. The CDR3 DNA reads as TGTGCCTGGAGCGGAGGAAGGGAAAGTTCACCCCTCCACTTT. The chain employs TRBV30 and TRBJ1-6, with no clear D. CDR3 length equals 14 residues. Germline V lookup: CDR1 GTSNPN, CDR2 SVGIG (reference sequence). Trimming shortened V by 3 bases and J by 9 bases, and 15 bases separated the two germline ends. The full variable domain, rest sourced from reference TRBV30 and TRBJ1-6, is SQTIHQWPATLVQPVGSPLSLECTVEGTSNPNLYWYRQAAGRGLQLLFYSVGIGQISSEVPQNLSASRPQDRQFILSSKKLLLSDSGFYLCAWSGGRESSPLHFGNGTRLTVT.

J is TRBJ1-2 and V is TRBV6-1; TRBD1 agrees at 9 bases. The CDR3 runs to 15 residues. Losses at the gene ends were 9 bases for V and 6 bases for J; bases not matched to a gene: 14. Germline values: CDR1 MNHNS, CDR2 SASEGT. CDR3 sequence: CARKALGDRVDGYTF. Written as DNA, the CDR3 is TGTGCCAGAAAGGCCCTAGGGGACAGGGTAGATGGCTACACCTTC.

This clone was recorded only once. The genes are TRBV6-1 and TRBJ2-7; a possible D gene is TRBD2 (7 bases). V lost 2 bases and J lost 2, with 10 bases in between. CDR3 size: 14 residues. Germline lookup yields CDR1 MNHNS and CDR2 SASEGT. CDR3 nucleotides: TGTGCCAGCAGTGAATGGGGGGGCGCCTACGAGCAGTACTTC. Translated: CASSEWGGAYEQYF.

The chain is built from TRBV7-2 and TRBJ1-2; weak D call: TRBD1 (5 bases). The CDR3 sequence is 14 residues long. Germline V gene sequence: CDR1 SGHTA, CDR2 FQGNSA. Trimming cost V 1 base and J 2 bases, with 8 bases left between them. CDR3 nucleotides: TGTGCCAGCAGCTTAGGGGACGGAAACTATGGCTACACCTTC. It encodes CASSLGDGNYGYTF.

The chain joins TRBV5-6 to TRBJ2-2, with TRBD1 matching 9 bases. V was clipped by 3 bases and J by 6 bases; unmatched bases: 6. The CDR3 is made up of 15 amino acids. Looked up from germline, CDR1 is SGHDT and CDR2 is YYEEEE. CDR3 amino acids: CASSSPGQGPGELFF. The CDR3, as DNA: TGTGCCAGCAGCTCTCCGGGACAGGGACCCGGGGAGCTGTTTTTT. The full variable domain, in which reference TRBV5-6 and TRBJ2-2 provide the parts outside the CDR3, is DAGVTQSPTHLIKTRGQQVTLRCSPKSGHDTVSWYQQALGQGPQFIFQYYEEEERQRGNFPDRFSGHQFPNYSSELNVNALLLGDSALYLCASSSPGQGPGELFFGEGSRLTVL.

The chain couples TRBV10-2 to TRBJ2-5; possibly TRBD1 for D (7 bases). Judging by the DNA end, TRBJ2-7 fits better; the J call may be wrong. CDR3 length equals 14 residues. Germline CDR1 is WSHSY and CDR2 is SAAADI. The CDR3 loop is CASKTGTGGYEQYF. CDR3 nucleotide sequence: TGCGCCAGCAAGACAGGGACTGGGGGCTACGAGCAGTACTTC.

The gene calls are TRBV27 and TRBJ1-4; 7 nucleotides line up with TRBD1. V gave up 2 bases and J gave up 5 bases; unmatched junction bases: 11. This CDR3 is built from 17 residues. Per germline, CDR1 MNHEY and CDR2 SMNVEV (reference sequence). CDR3 residues: CASSLEGQPGENEKLFF. CDR3 coding DNA: TGTGCCAGCAGTTTAGAGGGACAGCCGGGAGAAAATGAAAAACTGTTTTTT.